These T cell receptor beta chains were read from a single sample in a study of CD4 and CD8 cells across lung adenocarcinoma regions. Using its own MiXCR run on the PCR reads, TCRdb lists one record per CDR3 protein. This table has tens of thousands of distinct CDR3 sequences, 54% appearing once. Material for sequencing was CD8+ T cells from the center of a lung tumor. The receptors originated from a female donor with lung adenocarcinoma. The CD4 and CD8 labels of this study may be unreliable. Each CDR3 is given with its conserved first and last residue. D genes are given only for firm matches. Size values are once, few and many counts, or a class for expanded clones, and some rows have none.

abundance	v_gene	d_gene	j_gene	CDR3nt	CDR3aa
NA	TRBV10-3	NA	TRBJ2-4	TGTGCGGGCAAGGGGCCCCGAGAGGAAGAGATTCAGTACTTC	CAGKGPREEEIQYF
NA	TRBV4-1	NA	TRBJ1-4	TGCGCCAGCAGCCAAGATTTGACCGGGACTGGAAATGAAAAACTGTTTTTT	CASSQDLTGTGNEKLFF
few	TRBV9	NA	TRBJ2-2	TGTGCCAGCAACCCTACAGGAGTGAACACCGGGGAGCTGTTTTTT	CASNPTGVNTGELFF
NA	TRBV10-3	NA	TRBJ2-2	TGTGCCCTCCATGCCATGTGCACCGGGAAGCAGTTTTTT	CALHAMCTGKQFF
once	TRBV7-3	NA	TRBJ2-3	TGTGCCAGCAGCGGTACAGGGCTCGACACCGGGACGCAGTATTTT	CASSGTGLDTGTQYF
NA	TRBV6-1	NA	TRBJ1-2	TGTGCCAGCAGAACAGGACAGAACGGCTACACCTTC	CASRTGQNGYTF
large	TRBV27	TRBD1	TRBJ2-5	TGTGCCAGGTCCGAGGGGGCTCGGGAGACCCAGTACTTC	CARSEGARETQYF
NA	TRBV6-5	TRBD2	TRBJ2-7	TGTGCCAGCAGTTACGGCCTCGGGACTACCGCCTCCTACGAGCAGTACTTC	CASSYGLGTTASYEQYF
NA	TRBV5-1	TRBD2	TRBJ2-1	TGCGCCAGCAGCCTTCTACTAGCGGGGCAGGGTGAGCAGTTCTTC	CASSLLLAGQGEQFF
NA	TRBV27	NA	TRBJ2-7	TGTGCCAGGGGGCAGCGGGTAGGACTCACAGAGACGCAGTACTTC	CARGQRVGLTETQYF
NA	TRBV2	NA	TRBJ1-1	TGTGCCAGCAGTGAGGGTCGGAGTAAGCCTTTCTTT	CASSEGRSKPFF
NA	TRBV12-3/TRBV12-4	NA	TRBJ2-4	TGTGCCAGCAGTTCGGGGGTGGGAGCCAAAGATATTCAGTACTTC	CASSSGVGAKDIQYF
NA	TRBV27	NA	TRBJ2-4	TGTGCCAGGGGGCTGTGCGGCAAAGATACTCAGTACTTC	CARGLCGKDTQYF
NA	TRBV6-1	NA	TRBJ2-4	TGTGCCAGCGGGGGGCACCGGGGCCGGGACCAAGACACCCAGTACTTC	CASGGHRGRDQDTQYF
NA	TRBV10-2	NA	TRBJ2-5	TGCGCCAGCAGTTTGGTGCAGACAGAGACCCAGTACTTC	CASSLVQTETQYF
NA	TRBV6-1	NA	TRBJ2-3	TGTGCCACAGGAAACTGGGACACCCAGTATTTT	CATGNWDTQYF
NA	TRBV4-1	NA	TRBJ2-7	TGCGCCAGCAGCCAAGTGAGGGGGGCGGGCAGCCAGCAGCAGTACTTC	CASSQVRGAGSQQQYF
NA	TRBV6-1	NA	TRBJ2-5	TGTGCCAGCAGTATGGGAGGCGGAGAGGGAAAGACTCAGTACTTC	CASSMGGGEGKTQYF
NA	TRBV27	NA	TRBJ2-4	TGTTCGGGCAGGTGCGTCAAAAATACGCAGTACTTC	CSGRCVKNTQYF
NA	TRBV6-1	TRBD2	TRBJ2-2	TGTGCCAGCAAGCAGGGACTAGCGGCGAACACCGGGGAGCTGTTTTTT	CASKQGLAANTGELFF
many	TRBV7-8	TRBD2	TRBJ2-1	TGTGCCAGCAGCTCGATGACTAGCGGGAGGGCCGTTGTGAGGAATGAGCAGTTCTTC	CASSSMTSGRAVVRNEQFF
many	TRBV4-2	NA	TRBJ2-1	TGTGCCAGCAGCCAAGGCGGACCTTACAATGAGCAGTTCTTC	CASSQGGPYNEQFF
medium-sized	TRBV6-5	TRBD2	TRBJ2-1	TGTGCCAGCAGTCCCGCCGGGACTTCCCGCGGGGGGGGTTACAATGAGCAGTTCTTC	CASSPAGTSRGGGYNEQFF
NA	TRBV6-1	TRBD2	TRBJ2-5	TGTGCCAGCAGGGTCCTAGGGGCGGGAGCCGCCAATGAGCAGTACTTC	CASRVLGAGAANEQYF
medium-sized	TRBV6-6	TRBD1	TRBJ2-7	TGTGCCAGCAGTTATGGGCAGGGGGCGATCCACGAGCAGTACTTC	CASSYGQGAIHEQYF
NA	TRBV27	NA	TRBJ2-4	TGTGGCAGCGGTGCGGGCGGAACTGCCAAAAATACGCAGTATTTC	CGSGAGGTAKNTQYF
NA	TRBV27	NA	TRBJ2-3	TGTGCCAGGAGACGCGGGGGCCGGGGCCCAGATACGCAGTATTTC	CARRRGGRGPDTQYF
few	TRBV15	TRBD1	TRBJ1-2	TGTGCCACCAGCAGGGGGACAGGGGGCAAAAACTATGGCTACACCTTC	CATSRGTGGKNYGYTF
NA	TRBV28	NA	TRBJ2-4	TGTGCCAGCACCGGTCTGGGGGGCAAAAACATTCAGTACTTC	CASTGLGGKNIQYF
NA	TRBV27	NA	TRBJ2-5	TGTGCGAGCCGTGAGCACGAGACGCAGTACTTT	CASREHETQYF
few	TRBV10-2	TRBD1	TRBJ1-6	TGCGCCAGCGGGGGACAGGGATATAATTCACCCCTCCACTTT	CASGGQGYNSPLHF
NA	TRBV27	NA	TRBJ1-2	TGTGCCAGCAGACCAGGGGCTAACTATGGCTACACCTTC	CASRPGANYGYTF
NA	TRBV6-1	TRBD2	TRBJ2-1	TGTGCCAGCAGTGAAGAACAAGGCTGGACTAGCAGAGGTGAGCAGTTCTTC	CASSEEQGWTSRGEQFF
NA	TRBV25-1	NA	TRBJ2-4	TGTGCCAGCGAGGGACACGACCAAGAGATTCAGTACTTC	CASEGHDQEIQYF
medium-sized	TRBV27	NA	TRBJ2-1	TGTGCCAGCAGTTTAGACACTGTCCCCTACAATGAGCAGTTCTTC	CASSLDTVPYNEQFF
few	TRBV6-1	TRBD1	TRBJ1-2	TGTGCCAGCAGTCCCGATGGGACAGAATTAGTCTATGGCTACACCTTC	CASSPDGTELVYGYTF
medium-sized	TRBV11-2	NA	TRBJ2-4	TGTGCCAGCAGCCGCCTCCCCGGGTCGGCCAAAAACATTCAGTACTTC	CASSRLPGSAKNIQYF
few	TRBV6-1	TRBD1	TRBJ2-7	TGTGCCAGCAGTGAACCGGGACAGGGAGGCGAGCAGTACTTC	CASSEPGQGGEQYF
NA	TRBV20-1	TRBD2	TRBJ2-3	TGCAGTGCTAGAGATCCGCGGGAGTTTGGACTAGTTAGAAATACGCAGTATTTT	CSARDPREFGLVRNTQYF
NA	TRBV5-1	NA	TRBJ2-3	TGCGCCAGCAGGGGGACTGGGGGGAGTAATGCAGAGACGCAGTATTTT	CASRGTGGSNAETQYF
many	TRBV6-1	NA	TRBJ1-5	TGTGCCAGCAGTGAAGCACCCATTACGCAGCCCCAGCATTTT	CASSEAPITQPQHF
NA	TRBV12-3/TRBV12-4	TRBD1	TRBJ2-5	TGTGCCAGCAGTTTTACAGGGGGCCAAGAGACCCAGTACTTC	CASSFTGGQETQYF
NA	TRBV4-1	NA	TRBJ2-3	TGCGCCAGCAGCCAAGGAGGAGGGTCCGCTAGCACAGATACGCAGTATTTT	CASSQGGGSASTDTQYF
NA	TRBV27	TRBD2	TRBJ2-3	TGTGCCAGCGGTGCTAGCGGAAGTAGCAAAGATACTCAGTACTTT	CASGASGSSKDTQYF
NA	TRBV6-1	TRBD1	TRBJ2-1	TGTGCCAGCAGTAAACAGGGGGCGCTTTACAATGAGCAGTTCTTC	CASSKQGALYNEQFF
NA	TRBV3-1	TRBD2	TRBJ2-1	TGTGCCAGCAGTCCGTCCGGGACTAGCTCCTACAATGAGCAGTTCTTC	CASSPSGTSSYNEQFF
NA	TRBV27	NA	TRBJ2-3	TGTGCCAGGGGGCCGAGAGGCTCAGATACGCAGTATTTT	CARGPRGSDTQYF
few	TRBV6-1	NA	TRBJ2-3	TGTGCCAGCAGTGAAACGGCAGGTCAAGATACGCAGTATTTT	CASSETAGQDTQYF